The clone carrying this TCR beta chain appeared once. These data originate in a study of blood T cell repertoires in COVID-19. The CDR3 is made up of 11 amino acids. Germline V CDR1 and CDR2: GTSNPN, SVGIG (reference sequence). The V and J ends lost 5 bases and 2 bases respectively, with 4 bases between them. As handled by the study authors: Using reference gene primer amplification, nucleated cell counts were estimated. The protocol was immunoSEQ multiplex PCR, while the TCRdb copy is restricted to in-frame clones and leaves out a portion. Clonal size and the V and J genes are those of that table, whereas D and trimming came from the DNA. This sample has approximately 280,000 clones, with around 88% found just once.

The material sequenced was peripheral blood. The receptor was isolated from a man aged 40-49 years with acute or convalescent COVID-19. V and J are TRBV30 and TRBJ1-3; D remains unclear. In nucleotides, the CDR3 is TGTGCCTGGTCAGCTGGAAACACCATATATTTT. This codes for CAWSAGNTIYF.